Listed below are T cell receptor beta chains from one sample, sequenced in a study of blood T cell repertoires in COVID-19. Assay: immunoSEQ multiplex PCR; the TCRdb copy retains only in-frame clones and omits some. In the table there are some 300,000 clones, roughly 90% of which are singletons. The sequenced material came from PBMCs or T cells enriched from blood (not recorded which). These TCRs come from a woman in her twenties or thirties who had been exposed to COVID-19. Each CDR3 is given with its conserved first and last residue. A D gene is named only where the DNA matches it firmly. Where a row states a size, it is once, few, many or the class of an expanded clone; other rows omit it.

TRBJ1-2	TRBV18	TRBD1	NA	TGTGCCAGCTCACCAAGTCTCTCAGGGGGTAAGGCTGGCTACACCTTC	CASSPSLSGGKAGYTF
TRBJ1-4	TRBV7-9	TRBD1	NA	TGTGCCAGTGGGACAGGGAGGCGGTCGGCCACTAATGAAAAACTGTTTTTT	CASGTGRRSATNEKLFF
TRBJ1-2	TRBV27	TRBD1	NA	TGTGCCAGCAGTTTACTTGGACAGGGGGGACCGGGGGCCTTGGGCTACACCTTC	CASSLLGQGGPGALGYTF
TRBJ2-5	TRBV5-1	NA	NA	TGCGCCAGCAGCTTAAGCGCTCCCCCGGAGACCCAGTACTTC	CASSLSAPPETQYF
TRBJ1-2	TRBV19	TRBD1	NA	TGTGCCAGTAGGACGACAGGGGACTATGGCTACACCTTC	CASRTTGDYGYTF
TRBJ1-4	TRBV5-5	TRBD1	NA	TGTGCCAGCAGCTTGGCAGGTGGGACAGGGGGCTATGAAAAACTGTTTTTT	CASSLAGGTGGYEKLFF
TRBJ1-2	TRBV2	TRBD1	NA	TGTGCCAGCAGTGAAATGGGACAGGGAGGGTATGGCTACACCTTC	CASSEMGQGGYGYTF
TRBJ1-2	TRBV2	NA	NA	TGTGCCAGCACGGACAGCCCAGGAAGCTACACCTTC	CASTDSPGSYTF
TRBJ1-2	TRBV3-1/TRBV3-2	TRBD1	NA	TGTGCCAGCAGCCAGCCGGGACAGGGCTTCGGCTACACCTTC	CASSQPGQGFGYTF
TRBJ1-1	TRBV7-2	NA	once	TGTGCCAGCAGCCCTAGAAGGGGCGGTGGCACTGAAGCTTTCTTT	CASSPRRGGGTEAFF
TRBJ1-5	TRBV6-5	NA	NA	TGTGCCAGCAGTTACGCCCAGGGCACTAATCAGCCCCAGCATTTT	CASSYAQGTNQPQHF
TRBJ1-2	TRBV5-8	NA	few	TGTGCCAGCAGCTTGGGGCACTATGGCTACACCTTC	CASSLGHYGYTF
TRBJ1-3	TRBV5-1	NA	NA	TGCGCCAGCAGACCAGGACAGTCTGGAAACACCATATATTTT	CASRPGQSGNTIYF
TRBJ1-5	TRBV4-2	NA	few	TGTGCCAGCAGCCATAACGCGGCGCCGATTAATCAGCCCCAGCATTTT	CASSHNAAPINQPQHF
TRBJ2-2	TRBV3-1/TRBV3-2	NA	NA	TGTGCCAGCAGCCAATACGGGGTCCTCACCGGGGAGCTGTTTTTT	CASSQYGVLTGELFF
TRBJ2-1	TRBV27	TRBD1	NA	TGTGCCAGCAGTTTCAGACAGGGGAGCTCCTACAATGAGCAGTTCTTC	CASSFRQGSSYNEQFF
TRBJ1-5	TRBV5-1	TRBD1	NA	TGCGCCAGCAGCCTCGGGACAGGGGATAGCAATCAGCCCCAGCATTTT	CASSLGTGDSNQPQHF
TRBJ1-2	TRBV5-1	NA	NA	TGCGCCAGCAGCTTGGCATCAGAAGGCTACACCTTC	CASSLASEGYTF
TRBJ1-2	TRBV5-4	TRBD1	NA	TGTGCCAGCAGCTTGTCGGCAGGGGGCTCATATGGCTACACCTTC	CASSLSAGGSYGYTF
TRBJ2-7	TRBV29-1	NA	once	TGCAGCGTCAGGGTGTCCTCCTACGAGCAGTACTTC	CSVRVSSYEQYF
TRBJ2-5	TRBV11-1	NA	NA	TGTGCCAGCAGTAAAATGGGGGGGGCTGGGGAGACCCAGTACTTC	CASSKMGGAGETQYF
TRBJ1-1	TRBV3-1/TRBV3-2	NA	NA	TGTGCCAGCAGCCAGGCAGGGAGGGACACTGAAGCTTTCTTT	CASSQAGRDTEAFF
TRBJ1-2	TRBV7-3	NA	once	TGTGCCAGCAGCTCCCAAACGGGGGGCGGCTACACCTTC	CASSSQTGGGYTF
TRBJ1-1	TRBV5-1	NA	NA	TGCGCCAGCAGCTTGGAAGGGAGTGGTACTGAAGCTTTCTTT	CASSLEGSGTEAFF
TRBJ2-2	TRBV11-2	NA	few	TGTGCCAGCAGCTTAGACAGGGGTGGACACACCGGGGAGCTGTTTTTT	CASSLDRGGHTGELFF
TRBJ2-2	TRBV24-1	NA	NA	TGTGCCACCAGTGATTCACTTACCGGGGAGCTGTTTTTT	CATSDSLTGELFF
TRBJ1-5	TRBV24-1	NA	NA	TGTGCCACCAGTGATGGAGGGGGGGGGAATCAGCCCCAGCATTTT	CATSDGGGGNQPQHF
TRBJ2-7	TRBV25-1	NA	NA	TGTGCCAGCAGTGTCTTTACAGGCACCTACGAGCAGTACTTC	CASSVFTGTYEQYF
TRBJ1-2	TRBV19	NA	NA	TGTGCCAGTAACGCCCCCCCCCGGTTTTATGGCTACACCTTC	CASNAPPRFYGYTF
TRBJ2-1	TRBV11-3	NA	NA	TGTGCCAGCAGCCCCGCCGAGGCGGGTGAGCAGTTCTTC	CASSPAEAGEQFF
TRBJ2-2	TRBV25-1	NA	NA	TGTGCCAGCAGGAGGGTGGGGGGCACCGGGGAGCTGTTTTTT	CASRRVGGTGELFF
TRBJ1-5	TRBV7-2	NA	NA	TGTGCCAGCAGCTTAGCGGACAGTTATCAGCCCCAGCATTTT	CASSLADSYQPQHF
TRBJ2-7	TRBV2	TRBD1	NA	TGTGCCAGCAGGGCCGGGACAGGGGAGGGCGAGCAGTACTTC	CASRAGTGEGEQYF
TRBJ2-1	TRBV7-8	NA	NA	TGTGCCAGCAGCGGAGACAGGTTAAGCTCCTACAATGAGCAGTTCTTC	CASSGDRLSSYNEQFF
TRBJ2-2	TRBV9	TRBD1	NA	TGTGCCAGCAGCCGGGACAGGGCTCGGACCGGGGAGCTGTTTTTT	CASSRDRARTGELFF
TRBJ1-1	TRBV19	NA	once	TGTGCCAGTAGTTTTTGGAGGAACACTGAAGCTTTCTTT	CASSFWRNTEAFF
TRBJ1-2	TRBV12-3/TRBV12-4	TRBD1	NA	TGTGCCAGCCATACAGGGGGCCAGAATGGCTACACCTTC	CASHTGGQNGYTF
TRBJ1-5	TRBV19	NA	NA	TGTGCCAGTACCAACCGCGGAGGGGGCAATCAGCCCCAGCATTTT	CASTNRGGGNQPQHF
TRBJ2-4	TRBV5-1	TRBD1	NA	TGCGCCAGCAGCTACCGGGACAGAAACAAAAACATTCAGTACTTC	CASSYRDRNKNIQYF
TRBJ1-2	TRBV29-1	TRBD1	few	TGCAGCGTTGATACAGGGGGGGAAGGCTATGGCTACACCTTC	CSVDTGGEGYGYTF
TRBJ2-1	TRBV5-1	TRBD1	NA	TGCGCCAGCAGCTTGGCCGGGACAGCTTACAATGAGCAGTTCTTC	CASSLAGTAYNEQFF